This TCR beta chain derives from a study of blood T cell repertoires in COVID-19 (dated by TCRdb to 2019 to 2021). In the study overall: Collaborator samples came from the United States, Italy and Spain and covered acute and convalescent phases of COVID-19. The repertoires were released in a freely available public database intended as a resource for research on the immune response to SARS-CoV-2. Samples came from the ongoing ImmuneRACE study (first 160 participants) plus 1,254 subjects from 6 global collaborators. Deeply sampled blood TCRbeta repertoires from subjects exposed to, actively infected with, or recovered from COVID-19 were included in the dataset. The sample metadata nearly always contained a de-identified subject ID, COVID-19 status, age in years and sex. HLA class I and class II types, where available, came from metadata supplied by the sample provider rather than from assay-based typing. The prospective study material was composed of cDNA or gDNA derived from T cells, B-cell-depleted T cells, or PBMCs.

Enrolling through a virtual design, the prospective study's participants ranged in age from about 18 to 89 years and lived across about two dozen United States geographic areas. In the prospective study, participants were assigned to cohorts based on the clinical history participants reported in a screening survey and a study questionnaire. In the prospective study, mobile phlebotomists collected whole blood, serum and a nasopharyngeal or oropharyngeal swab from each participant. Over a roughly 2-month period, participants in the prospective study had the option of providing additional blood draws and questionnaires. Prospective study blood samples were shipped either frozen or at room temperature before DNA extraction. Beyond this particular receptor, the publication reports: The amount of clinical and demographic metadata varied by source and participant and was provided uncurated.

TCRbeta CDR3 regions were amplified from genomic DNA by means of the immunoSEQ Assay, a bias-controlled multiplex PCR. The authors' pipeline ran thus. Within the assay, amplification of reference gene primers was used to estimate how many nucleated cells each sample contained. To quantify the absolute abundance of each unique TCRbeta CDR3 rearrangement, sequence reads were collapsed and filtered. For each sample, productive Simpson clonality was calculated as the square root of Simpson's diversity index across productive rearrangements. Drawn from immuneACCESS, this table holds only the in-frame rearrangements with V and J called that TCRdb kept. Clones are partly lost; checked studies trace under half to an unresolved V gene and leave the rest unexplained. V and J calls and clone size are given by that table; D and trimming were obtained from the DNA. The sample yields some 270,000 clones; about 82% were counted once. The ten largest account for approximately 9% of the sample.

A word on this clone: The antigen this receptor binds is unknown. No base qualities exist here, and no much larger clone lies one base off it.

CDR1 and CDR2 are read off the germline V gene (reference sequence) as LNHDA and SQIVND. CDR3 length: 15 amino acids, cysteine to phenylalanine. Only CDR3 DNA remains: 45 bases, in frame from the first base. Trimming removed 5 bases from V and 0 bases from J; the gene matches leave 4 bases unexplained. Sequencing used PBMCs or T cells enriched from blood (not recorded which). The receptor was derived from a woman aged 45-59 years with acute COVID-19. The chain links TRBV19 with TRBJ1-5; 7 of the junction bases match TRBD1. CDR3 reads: CASSWDSNSNQPQHF. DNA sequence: TGTGCCAGTAGTTGGGACAGTAATAGCAATCAGCCCCAGCATTTT.